These 32 T cell receptor beta chains were all obtained from the same sample, sequenced in a study of cytomegalovirus exposure and HLA in healthy donors (dated by TCRdb to 2016 to 2017). Library preparation employed the immunoSEQ multiplex PCR assay. For the multiplex PCR, a mixture combining 60 forward primers for TCR Vbeta segments and 13 reverse primers for TCR Jbeta segments was used. TCRdb stores this immuneACCESS table with in-frame sequences only. Part of the clones is absent; in the studies checked, under half of the shortfall reflects unresolved V genes, and no reason is known for the rest. Within this sample are about 130,000 clones, with over 70% of them counted one time only. About 3.1% of the sample lies in the top ten. The sequenced material came from PBMCs. Receptors were obtained from a man between 35 and 55 years old in good health and CMV-seronegative.

The chain joins TRBV29-1 to TRBJ2-7; D is uncertain. Germline lookup yields CDR1 SQVTM and CDR2 ANQGSEA. This CDR3 contains 13 residues. Trimming removed 5 bases at V and 0 bases at J, with 11 bases between. The CDR3 DNA reads as TGCAGCGTTTGTGAAGGAGCCTCCTACGAGCAGTACTTC. As protein: CSVCEGASYEQYF.

This clone came up once. This chain joins TRBV7-9 and TRBJ2-7; D is unresolved. Per germline, CDR1 SEHNR and CDR2 FQNEAQ (reference sequence). The V and J ends lost 5 bases and 3 bases respectively, with 5 bases between them. The length of the CDR3 is 11 residues. In DNA, the CDR3 is TGTGCCAGCAGCAACAACTACGAGCAGTACTTC. Translating gives CASSNNYEQYF.

The chain links TRBV9 to TRBJ1-6; a weak D match, TRBD1 (5 bases). V lost 4 bases, J lost 9 bases, and 17 bases lay in between. Germline CDR1 SGDLS, CDR2 YYNGEE. The CDR3 is 15 amino acids. This CDR3 is CASSRGDMWSSPLHF. The CDR3 region has the DNA TGTGCCAGCAGCCGGGGGGATATGTGGTCTTCACCCCTCCACTTT.

V gene TRBV10-3 combines with J gene TRBJ2-6; maybe TRBD1 (5 bases). The CDR3 extends over 17 amino acids. Trimming stripped 4 bases from V and 0 bases from J, with 13 bases between. Germline V CDR1 and CDR2: ENHRY, SYGVKD. The CDR3 DNA reads as TGTGCCATCAGTGCAGGCAGGGTCCCCTCTGGGGCCAACGTCCTGACTTTC. It translates to CAISAGRVPSGANVLTF.

This chain connects TRBV7-8 to TRBJ1-5; 7 nucleotides align to TRBD1. Trimming removed 3 bases from V and 5 bases from J; junction bases left unmatched: 7. Germline V gene data show CDR1 as SGHVS and CDR2 as FQNEAQ. CDR3 length equals 15 residues. CDR3 region: CASSLSGQPHQPQHF. DNA for the CDR3: TGTGCCAGCAGCTTGTCGGGACAGCCCCATCAGCCCCAGCATTTT.

The chain joins TRBV10-3 to TRBJ2-2; the match to TRBD1 covers 7 bases. CDR3 length: 14 residues. V trimming: 10 bases; J trimming: 1 base; junction bases outside the gene matches: 6. Germline values: CDR1 ENHRY, CDR2 SYGVKD. CDR3 loop: CATNGQVNTGELFF. The DNA of the CDR3 is TGTGCCACCAACGGACAGGTGAACACCGGGGAGCTGTTTTTT.

This clone was detected once. The chain joins TRBV28 to TRBJ2-7, with TRBD2 matching over 13 bases. Germline V gives CDR1 MDHEN, CDR2 SYDVKM. The CDR3 sequence is 14 residues long. V was clipped by 7 bases and J by 2 bases; unmatched bases: 2. CDR3 nucleotides: TGTGCCAGCATCGGGACTAGCGGGGCCTACGAGCAGTACTTC. It yields the protein CASIGTSGAYEQYF.

This sequence joins TRBV9 and TRBJ2-5; D uncertain. Germline CDR1 is SGDLS and CDR2 is YYNGEE. The CDR3 is made up of 16 amino acids. The V end lost 4 bases, the J end lost 1 base, and 17 bases lay between the germline ends. CDR3 DNA sequence: TGTGCCAGCAGCCCACCGACATCCCCCTTCCAAGAGACCCAGTACTTC. This codes for CASSPPTSPFQETQYF. Full variable domain (outside the CDR3, taken from reference TRBV9 and TRBJ2-5): DSGVTQTPKHLITATGQRVTLRCSPRSGDLSVYWYQQSLDQGLQFLIQYYNGEERAKGNILERFSAQQFPDLHSELNLSSLELGDSALYFCASSPPTSPFQETQYFGPGTRLLVL.

V is TRBV6-6 and J is TRBJ1-5, with TRBD1 matching 7 bases. Germline CDR1 MNHNY, CDR2 SVGAGI (reference sequence). CDR3 length equals 16 residues. The V segment lost 4 bases and the J segment 1 base; nucleotides outside the gene matches: 7. CDR3 protein: CASSFDRDRSNQPQHF. The CDR3 region has the DNA TGTGCCAGCAGTTTCGACAGGGATCGGAGCAATCAGCCCCAGCATTTT.

This chain connects TRBV28 to TRBJ1-4; D call uncertain. V was shortened by 4 bases and J by 4 bases, with 16 bases between the two germline ends. CDR3 length equals 16 residues. Per germline, CDR1 MDHEN and CDR2 SYDVKM. The CDR3 region is CASSYEEWQNNEKLFF. CDR3 sequence (DNA): TGTGCCAGCAGTTATGAAGAATGGCAGAATAATGAAAAACTGTTTTTT.

The chain joins TRBV19 to TRBJ1-5; D might be TRBD1 (5 bases). V gave up 0 bases and J gave up 2 bases, with 11 bases separating them. The CDR3 contains 16 residues. Germline V CDR1 and CDR2: LNHDA, SQIVND (reference sequence). The CDR3, as DNA: TGTGCCAGTAGTATAGATCGGGGACTCGGCAATCAGCCCCAGCATTTT. Translation: CASSIDRGLGNQPQHF.

This clone was observed a few times. The chain has TRBV5-8 and TRBJ2-5; D gene uncertain. This CDR3 contains 11 residues. With 2 bases removed from V and 9 bases from J, the gap between germline ends came to 8 bases. Germline assignment: CDR1 SGHTS and CDR2 YDEGEE. This CDR3 reads CASSFMQAQYF. CDR3 nucleotide sequence: TGTGCCAGCAGCTTTATGCAGGCCCAGTACTTC.

This clone has just a few counts. This sequence joins TRBV10-3 and TRBJ2-7; weak D call: TRBD1 (6 bases). Germline CDR1 reads ENHRY; CDR2 reads SYGVKD. The V and J ends lost 6 bases and 3 bases respectively, with 15 bases between them. This CDR3 has 14 amino acids. CDR3 protein: CAISLGGAYYEQYF. DNA for the CDR3: TGTGCCATCAGCCTAGGGGGAGCCTACTACGAGCAGTACTTC.

This sequence joins TRBV5-1 and TRBJ2-2, with D maybe TRBD2 (7 bases). Looked up from germline, CDR1 is SGHRS and CDR2 is YFSETQ. V lost 4 bases and J 3 bases, leaving 16 bases between the germline ends. This CDR3 spans 16 amino acids. The CDR3 is CASSLLPRGHTGELFF. The DNA of the CDR3 is TGCGCCAGCAGCCTTCTTCCGCGGGGGCACACCGGGGAGCTGTTTTTT.

The chain uses TRBV5-1 and TRBJ2-2; a possible D gene is TRBD1 (8 bases). CDR1 is SGHRS, CDR2 YFSETQ, per germline. V was pared by 2 bases and J by 3 bases, with 11 bases between. The CDR3 consists of 15 residues. CDR3 nucleotides: TGCGCCAGCAGCTTCACAGGGGGGGACACCGGGGAGCTGTTTTTT. It encodes CASSFTGGDTGELFF. Based on the CDR3 plus reference TRBV5-1 and TRBJ2-2, the full variable domain is KAGVTQTPRYLIKTRGQQVTLSCSPISGHRSVSWYQQTPGQGLQFLFEYFSETQRNKGNFPGRFSGRQFSNSRSEMNVSTLELGDSALYLCASSFTGGDTGELFFGEGSRLTVL.

The V gene is TRBV5-1, the J gene TRBJ2-3; 9 nucleotides agree with TRBD2. The CDR3 runs 16 residues. The germline CDR1 and CDR2 sequences are SGHRS and YFSETQ. V lost 2 bases and J lost 1; bases outside the gene matches: 5. The CDR3 sequence is CASSFYSGGGTDTQYF. DNA for the CDR3: TGCGCCAGCAGCTTCTATAGCGGGGGCGGCACAGATACGCAGTATTTT.

The chain links TRBV10-3 to TRBJ1-6; 8 bases are shared with TRBD1. Germline assignment: CDR1 ENHRY and CDR2 SYGVKD. The CDR3 extends over 19 amino acids. Germline trimming cut 6 bases from V and 0 bases from J; bases unmatched to any gene: 13. The CDR3 coding sequence is TGTGCCATCAGCCACGCAGAAGGGGACAGGAGCTCCTATAATTCACCCCTCCACTTT. As protein: CAISHAEGDRSSYNSPLHF.

The genes are TRBV5-1 and TRBJ2-7; D is possibly TRBD2 (5 bases). Germline assignment: CDR1 SGHRS and CDR2 YFSETQ. The CDR3 has 14 amino acids. Between the trimmed V and J ends, which lost 4 bases and 1 base, there was a span of 12 bases. CDR3 DNA sequence: TGCGCCAGCAGCGTCGGGGTGGGGTCCTACGAGCAGTACTTC. This gives the protein CASSVGVGSYEQYF.

This clone occurred a few times. The V gene is TRBV28, the J gene TRBJ2-1; possibly TRBD2 for D (6 bases). The CDR3 contains 20 residues. Germline values: CDR1 MDHEN, CDR2 SYDVKM. Trimming left V 2 bases short and J 5 bases short, with 28 bases between. CDR3 in amino acids: CASSLIFQTLKPGVNNEQFF. In nucleotides, the CDR3 is TGTGCCAGCAGTTTAATCTTCCAGACATTAAAACCGGGAGTTAACAATGAGCAGTTCTTC.

V and J are TRBV6-5 and TRBJ2-5; 9 nucleotides agree with TRBD1. V was clipped by 6 bases and J by 11 bases; unmatched bases: 13. Germline CDR1 reads MNHEY; CDR2 reads SVGAGI. This CDR3 has 14 residues. The CDR3 reads CASSYRDRESKQYF. The CDR3 DNA sequence: TGTGCCAGCAGCTACCGGGACAGGGAATCGAAGCAGTACTTC.

The genes are TRBV7-2 and TRBJ2-2; D is unclear. This CDR3 contains 11 residues. CDR1 is SGHTA, CDR2 FQGNSA, per germline. Trimming removed 5 bases from V and 5 bases from J, with 3 bases in between. The CDR3 DNA follows: TGTGCCAGCAGCCTAACCGGGGAGCTGTTTTTT. Residues: CASSLTGELFF. Full variable domain (outside the CDR3, taken from reference TRBV7-2 and TRBJ2-2): GAGVSQSPSNKVTEKGKDVELRCDPISGHTALYWYRQSLGQGLEFLIYFQGNSAPDKSGLPSDRFSAERTGGSVSTLTIQRTQQEDSAVYLCASSLTGELFFGEGSRLTVL.

This rearrangement joins TRBV30 to TRBJ2-5, with D possibly TRBD1 on 5 matching bases. The CDR3 extends over 16 amino acids. The V and J ends lost 0 bases and 5 bases respectively, with 19 bases between them. Germline V gives CDR1 GTSNPN, CDR2 SVGIG (reference sequence). The CDR3 sequence is CAWSVGRQGRWETQYF. CDR3 sequence (DNA): TGTGCCTGGAGTGTCGGCAGGCAGGGCCGGTGGGAGACCCAGTACTTC.

Details on this clone: One end of the junction varies from germline; a read error may be responsible. The chain couples TRBV30 to TRBJ2-1; possibly TRBD2 for D (5 bases). The germline CDR1 and CDR2 sequences are GTSNPN and SVGIG (reference sequence). CDR3 length: 12 residues. This chain's CDR3 is CAVAHSYNEQFF. The CDR3 DNA is TGCGCGGTAGCGCACTCCTACAATGAGCAGTTCTTC.

This chain links TRBV9 with TRBJ1-3; tentative D call: TRBD1 (5 bases). This CDR3 is built from 15 residues. The germline V and J ends were trimmed by 2 bases and 0 bases, with 9 bases remaining between them. In germline, CDR1 is SGDLS, CDR2 YYNGEE. The CDR3 spells CASSVDSSSGNTIYF. The CDR3 coding sequence is TGTGCCAGCAGCGTCGACAGCTCCTCTGGAAACACCATATATTTT.

The CDR3 sequence: CASSVAAGPSTDTQYF. CDR3 bases: TGTGCCAGCAGCGTAGCGGCGGGGCCTAGCACAGATACGCAGTATTTT. The chain has TRBV9 and TRBJ2-3; tentative D call: TRBD2 (6 bases). Germline V gene data show CDR1 as SGDLS and CDR2 as YYNGEE. This CDR3 is 16 amino acids long. V was clipped by 0 bases and J by 0 bases, with 11 bases between them.

The chain is built from TRBV19 and TRBJ2-1; TRBD1 aligns across 9 bases. Germline CDR1 and CDR2: LNHDA and SQIVND (reference sequence). The CDR3 is 17 residues long. Trimming cost V 1 base and J 8 bases; bases outside gene matches: 12. The CDR3 sequence is CASSIAGVGQGVYEQFF. CDR3 DNA sequence: TGTGCCAGTAGTATAGCTGGAGTGGGACAGGGCGTTTATGAGCAGTTCTTC. Using reference TRBV19 and TRBJ2-1 for the parts outside the CDR3, the full variable domain is DGGITQSPKYLFRKEGQNVTLSCEQNLNHDAMYWYRQDPGQGLRLIYYSQIVNDFQKGDIAEGYSVSREKKESFPLTVTSAQKNPTAFYLCASSIAGVGQGVYEQFFGPGTRLTVL.

The rearrangement links TRBV6-5 to TRBJ2-7; tentative D call: TRBD2 (7 bases). Germline V CDR1 and CDR2: MNHEY, SVGAGI. The CDR3 is 16 residues long. V lost 0 bases, J lost 0 bases, and 12 bases lay in between. The CDR3 loop is CASSYSGGGSSYEQYF. The CDR3 coding sequence is TGTGCCAGCAGTTACTCGGGAGGGGGTAGCTCCTACGAGCAGTACTTC.

The rearrangement joins TRBV30 to TRBJ2-1, with TRBD2 matching 8 bases. V lost 2 bases, J lost 9 bases, and 6 bases stayed unmatched. This CDR3 is built from 13 residues. Germline-derived CDR1 and CDR2 are GTSNPN and SVGIG (reference sequence). The CDR3 here is CAWSKGLVGEQFF. The CDR3 region has the DNA TGTGCCTGGAGTAAGGGACTAGTGGGTGAGCAGTTCTTC.

The chain is built from TRBV7-8 and TRBJ2-7; TRBD2 aligns across 10 bases. V shed 1 base, J shed 3 bases, and the junction held 9 bases outside the gene matches. The CDR3 covers 17 residues. The germline gives CDR1 SGHVS, CDR2 FQNEAQ. This chain's CDR3 is CASSLGIQRGGNYEQYF. Here the CDR3 DNA reads TGTGCCAGCAGCTTAGGTATTCAGCGGGGGGGTAACTACGAGCAGTACTTC.

This chain connects TRBV15 to TRBJ2-7; D call uncertain. Trimming pared 5 bases from V and 0 bases from J, leaving 5 bases between. Per germline, CDR1 LNHNV and CDR2 YYDKDF (reference sequence). The CDR3 runs 12 residues. CDR3 nucleotide sequence: TGTGCCACCAGCGATAGCTCCTACGAGCAGTACTTC. It translates to CATSDSSYEQYF.

This clone was detected only once. J is TRBJ2-7 and V is TRBV30; 8 bases agree with TRBD1. The germline gives CDR1 GTSNPN, CDR2 SVGIG (reference sequence). There are 14 residues in the CDR3. After removal of 2 bases from V and 3 bases from J, the junction contained 6 bases not matched to a gene. The CDR3 nucleotides read TGTGCCTGGAGTTTCGGACAGGGATACTACGAGCAGTACTTC. Translation: CAWSFGQGYYEQYF.

The chain links TRBV7-2 to TRBJ2-5; D not certain. The germline V gene encodes CDR1 SGHTA and CDR2 FQGNSA. V was cut by 1 base and J by 1 base, with 7 bases left in between. The CDR3 extends over 14 amino acids. The CDR3 DNA is TGTGCCAGCAGCTTAGGGGCTCTCCAAGAGACCCAGTACTTC. This encodes CASSLGALQETQYF.